These T cell receptor beta chains were read from a single sample in a study of PD-L1 blockade in urothelial cancer. Generated by immunoSEQ multiplex PCR, the TCRdb table keeps only in-frame clones and is missing some. The profile shows about 41,000 clones, 80% to 90% of them singletons. Sequenced here: PBMCs, sampled around atezolizumab (anti-PD-L1) treatment. These receptors were collected from a man in his 70s with urothelial cancer. Each CDR3 is given with its conserved first and last residue. The D gene is left open where the match is weak. Rows give clone size only sometimes, using once, few, many, or a class for an expanded clone.

V gene: TRBV6-6
clone size: -
J gene: TRBJ1-4
D gene: TRBD1
CDR3 DNA: TGTGCCAGCAGTTACGCGGGCAGGGGGGAGGAAAAACTGTTTTTT
CDR3 protein: CASSYAGRGEEKLFF

V gene: TRBV5-4
clone size: -
J gene: TRBJ2-7
D gene: -
CDR3 DNA: TGTGCCAGCAGCCCGGGAGCCCGACCCTACGAGCAGTACTTC
CDR3 protein: CASSPGARPYEQYF

V gene: TRBV14
clone size: -
J gene: TRBJ2-5
D gene: -
CDR3 DNA: TGTGCCAGCAGCCAAGTCTACGGGGGAGAGACCCAGTACTTC
CDR3 protein: CASSQVYGGETQYF

V gene: TRBV27
clone size: -
J gene: TRBJ2-1
D gene: TRBD2
CDR3 DNA: TGTGCCAGCGGGCTGGGACTAGCGGGAGGAAGCAATGAGCAGTTCTTC
CDR3 protein: CASGLGLAGGSNEQFF

V gene: TRBV10-3
clone size: -
J gene: TRBJ2-1
D gene: -
CDR3 DNA: TGTGCCACTACCGGGACTGGTCGACAGGGTGAGCAGTTCTTC
CDR3 protein: CATTGTGRQGEQFF

V gene: TRBV11-2
clone size: -
J gene: TRBJ2-3
D gene: TRBD2
CDR3 DNA: TGTGCCAGCAGCTTAGTCGGGTTTATAGCGGGAGGAGATACGCAGTATTTT
CDR3 protein: CASSLVGFIAGGDTQYF

V gene: TRBV5-4
clone size: -
J gene: TRBJ2-3
D gene: TRBD2
CDR3 DNA: TGTGCCAGCAGCCTAGCGGGAGGACTCTCCACAGATACGCAGTATTTT
CDR3 protein: CASSLAGGLSTDTQYF

V gene: TRBV20-1
clone size: -
J gene: TRBJ1-2
D gene: -
CDR3 DNA: TGCAGTGTCCTCTCCTATGGCTACACCTTC
CDR3 protein: CSVLSYGYTF

V gene: TRBV4-1
clone size: -
J gene: TRBJ2-4
D gene: -
CDR3 DNA: TGCGCCAGCAGCCAAGGATACTACAAGGACATTCAGTACTTC
CDR3 protein: CASSQGYYKDIQYF

V gene: TRBV5-8
clone size: -
J gene: TRBJ2-5
D gene: -
CDR3 DNA: TGTGCCAGCAGCTTGGCCTACGTAAAAGAGACCCAGTACTTC
CDR3 protein: CASSLAYVKETQYF

V gene: TRBV6-5
clone size: -
J gene: TRBJ1-1
D gene: TRBD1
CDR3 DNA: TGTGCCAGCAGTTACTCGCAGGGGGCTAACACTGAAGCTTTCTTT
CDR3 protein: CASSYSQGANTEAFF

V gene: TRBV18
clone size: -
J gene: TRBJ1-2
D gene: TRBD1
CDR3 DNA: TGTGCCAGCTCCAGGGACAGTAACTATGGCTACACCTTC
CDR3 protein: CASSRDSNYGYTF

V gene: TRBV5-1
clone size: -
J gene: TRBJ2-7
D gene: TRBD1
CDR3 DNA: TGCGCCAGCAGCGTGAGCGCAGGGGGCAGCTACGAGCAGTACTTC
CDR3 protein: CASSVSAGGSYEQYF

V gene: TRBV19
clone size: -
J gene: TRBJ2-5
D gene: -
CDR3 DNA: TGTGCCAGTAGTGCGCCCACAGGGTCCCGGGAGACCCAGTACTTC
CDR3 protein: CASSAPTGSRETQYF

V gene: TRBV6-6
clone size: -
J gene: TRBJ2-3
D gene: TRBD1
CDR3 DNA: TGTGCCAGCAGTTACCCACAGGGGGTTGGCACAGATACGCAGTATTTT
CDR3 protein: CASSYPQGVGTDTQYF

V gene: TRBV9
clone size: -
J gene: TRBJ2-1
D gene: TRBD2
CDR3 DNA: TGTGCCAGCAGCGGACTAGCGGGAACCTACAATGAGCAGTTCTTC
CDR3 protein: CASSGLAGTYNEQFF

V gene: TRBV4-2
clone size: -
J gene: TRBJ1-2
D gene: TRBD1
CDR3 DNA: TGTGCCAGCAGCCAAATGGGACAGGGGGTTCTCGCTGGCTACACCTTC
CDR3 protein: CASSQMGQGVLAGYTF

V gene: TRBV30
clone size: -
J gene: TRBJ2-5
D gene: TRBD1
CDR3 DNA: TGTGCCTGGAGCGTCGAGCCAGGGGGCTTGGGGGAGACCCAGTACTTC
CDR3 protein: CAWSVEPGGLGETQYF

V gene: TRBV19
clone size: once
J gene: TRBJ2-1
D gene: -
CDR3 DNA: TGTGCCAGTAGCCTGGGCAGGTACAATGAGCAGTTCTTC
CDR3 protein: CASSLGRYNEQFF

V gene: TRBV5-6
clone size: -
J gene: TRBJ2-1
D gene: -
CDR3 DNA: TGTGCCAGCAGCCATACAATGGACTGGAGCGGCCCGGACAATGAGCAGTTCTTC
CDR3 protein: CASSHTMDWSGPDNEQFF

V gene: TRBV2
clone size: -
J gene: TRBJ1-5
D gene: -
CDR3 DNA: TGTGCCAGCAGTTTGACAGATAATAGCAATCAGCCCCAGCATTTT
CDR3 protein: CASSLTDNSNQPQHF

V gene: TRBV28
clone size: -
J gene: TRBJ2-5
D gene: TRBD2
CDR3 DNA: TGTGCCAGCAGTACTAGAGCGGGAGCTGGAGAGACCCAGTACTTC
CDR3 protein: CASSTRAGAGETQYF

V gene: TRBV10-3
clone size: -
J gene: TRBJ2-7
D gene: TRBD1
CDR3 DNA: TGTGCCATCAGAAGGGACAGAGCCTACGAGCAGTACTTC
CDR3 protein: CAIRRDRAYEQYF

V gene: TRBV10-3
clone size: -
J gene: TRBJ1-4
D gene: -
CDR3 DNA: TGTGCCATCAGTGAGTCAGGATCTTCGGGTAATGAAAAACTGTTTTTT
CDR3 protein: CAISESGSSGNEKLFF

V gene: TRBV4-2
clone size: -
J gene: TRBJ2-3
D gene: -
CDR3 DNA: TGTGCCAGCAGCAACTTAAATGCAGATACGCAGTATTTT
CDR3 protein: CASSNLNADTQYF

V gene: TRBV5-1
clone size: -
J gene: TRBJ1-1
D gene: -
CDR3 DNA: TGCGCCAGCAGCTTGGAGGGAGTCCTGAACACTGAAGCTTTCTTT
CDR3 protein: CASSLEGVLNTEAFF

V gene: TRBV29-1
clone size: -
J gene: TRBJ2-1
D gene: TRBD2
CDR3 DNA: TGCAGCGTTGAAGATGGGGGCGGGAGGGCCAGGAGTGAGCAGTTCTTC
CDR3 protein: CSVEDGGGRARSEQFF

V gene: TRBV6-4
clone size: -
J gene: TRBJ1-1
D gene: TRBD1
CDR3 DNA: TGTGCCAGCAGTGCCAGGGGGGACACTGAAGCTTTCTTT
CDR3 protein: CASSARGDTEAFF

V gene: TRBV5-5
clone size: -
J gene: TRBJ2-3
D gene: -
CDR3 DNA: TGTGCCAGCAGCTCTCCTATCACAGATACGCAGTATTTT
CDR3 protein: CASSSPITDTQYF

V gene: TRBV18
clone size: -
J gene: TRBJ2-3
D gene: -
CDR3 DNA: TGTGCCAGCTCACCTCCCCTCGATACGCAGTATTTT
CDR3 protein: CASSPPLDTQYF

V gene: TRBV7-8
clone size: -
J gene: TRBJ2-3
D gene: -
CDR3 DNA: TGTGCCGTAGGGGCTCCAGTCACAGATACGCAGTATTTT
CDR3 protein: CAVGAPVTDTQYF

V gene: TRBV6-6
clone size: once
J gene: TRBJ2-2
D gene: TRBD1
CDR3 DNA: TGTGCCAGCAGACTCGACAGGGGGCATGCCGGGGAGCTGTTTTTT
CDR3 protein: CASRLDRGHAGELFF

V gene: TRBV10-1
clone size: -
J gene: TRBJ2-3
D gene: TRBD2
CDR3 DNA: TGCGCCAGCAGCAGCGGGAGATCCGATACGCAGTATTTT
CDR3 protein: CASSSGRSDTQYF